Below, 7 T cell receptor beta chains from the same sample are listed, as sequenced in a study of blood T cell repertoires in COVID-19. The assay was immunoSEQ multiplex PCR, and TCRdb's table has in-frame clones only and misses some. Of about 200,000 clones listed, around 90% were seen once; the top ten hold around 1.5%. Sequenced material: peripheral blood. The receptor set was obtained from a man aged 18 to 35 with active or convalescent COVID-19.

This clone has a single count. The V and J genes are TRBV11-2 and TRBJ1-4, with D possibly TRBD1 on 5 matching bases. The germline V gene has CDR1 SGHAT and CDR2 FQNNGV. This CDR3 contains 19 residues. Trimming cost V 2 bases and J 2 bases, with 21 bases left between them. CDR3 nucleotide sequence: TGTGCCAGCAGCTTAAAACCCGGGGGAATATCATGGACTAATGAAAAACTGTTTTTT. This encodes CASSLKPGGISWTNEKLFF.

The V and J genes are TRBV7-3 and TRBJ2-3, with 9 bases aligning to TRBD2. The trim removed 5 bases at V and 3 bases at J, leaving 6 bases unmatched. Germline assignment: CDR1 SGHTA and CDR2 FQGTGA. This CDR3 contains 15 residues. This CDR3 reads CASSLGLARTDTQYF. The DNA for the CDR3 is TGTGCCAGCAGCCTCGGACTAGCGAGGACAGATACGCAGTATTTT.

As DNA, the CDR3 is TGTGCCAGCAGCTCTCCGGGACAGCGCTCCTACGAGCAGTACTTC. It translates to CASSSPGQRSYEQYF. The chain joins TRBV7-2 to TRBJ2-7; 7 positions match TRBD1. CDR3 length: 15 amino acids. V lost 4 bases to trimming and J lost 0 bases; unmatched junction nucleotides: 6. Per germline, CDR1 SGHTA and CDR2 FQGNSA.

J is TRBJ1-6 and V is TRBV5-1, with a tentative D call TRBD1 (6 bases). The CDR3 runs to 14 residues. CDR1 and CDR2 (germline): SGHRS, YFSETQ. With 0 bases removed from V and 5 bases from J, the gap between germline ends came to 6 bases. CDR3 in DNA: TGCGCCAGCAGCTTGGGACAGGATAATTCACCCCTCCACTTT. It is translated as CASSLGQDNSPLHF.

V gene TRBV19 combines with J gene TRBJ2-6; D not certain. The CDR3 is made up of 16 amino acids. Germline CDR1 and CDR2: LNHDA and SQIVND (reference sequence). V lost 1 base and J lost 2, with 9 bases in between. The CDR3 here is CASSIGAQPGANVLTF. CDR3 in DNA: TGTGCCAGTAGTATAGGGGCTCAACCTGGGGCCAACGTCCTGACTTTC.

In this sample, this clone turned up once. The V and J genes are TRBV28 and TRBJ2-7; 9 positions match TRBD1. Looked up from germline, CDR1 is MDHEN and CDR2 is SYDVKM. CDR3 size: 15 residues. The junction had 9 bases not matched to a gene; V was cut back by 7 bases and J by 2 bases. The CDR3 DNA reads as TGTGCCAGCACCTCGAGTAGGACAGGGGCCTACGAGCAGTACTTC. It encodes CASTSSRTGAYEQYF. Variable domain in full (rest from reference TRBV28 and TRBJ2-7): DVKVTQSSRYLVKRTGEKVFLECVQDMDHENMFWYRQDPGLGLRLIYFSYDVKMKEKGDIPEGYSVSREKKERFSLILESASTNQTSMYLCASTSSRTGAYEQYFGPGTRLTVT.

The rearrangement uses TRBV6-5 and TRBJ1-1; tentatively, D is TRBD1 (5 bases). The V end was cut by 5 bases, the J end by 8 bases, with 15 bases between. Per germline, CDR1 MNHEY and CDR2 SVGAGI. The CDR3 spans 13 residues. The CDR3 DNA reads TGTGCCAGCAGTCGGACATTGATAGGCGAAGCTTTCTTT. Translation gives CASSRTLIGEAFF.